The text below deals with one T cell receptor beta chain. Its cognate antigen is unknown. These data are taken from a study of T cell clones after liver transplantation. The wider study: Three of the eight recipients were HCV-positive; the rest had non-autoimmune, non-viral transplant indications. Study conclusions and caveats: Donor-reactive sequences fell more than third party-reactive ones, suggesting partial deletion.

The protocol was immunoSEQ multiplex PCR, while the TCRdb copy is restricted to in-frame clones and leaves out a portion. Of some 75,000 clones listed, about 80% are singletons. The sequencing used CD4+ T cells from blood, collected before liver transplant. The clonotype originates from a human donor who received a liver transplant.

CDR3 residues: CASSDPGGPNTGELFF. CDR3 bases: TGTGCCAGTAGTGACCCCGGGGGCCCGAACACCGGGGAGCTGTTTTTT. The rearrangement joins TRBV19 to TRBJ2-2, with D perhaps assigned TRBD1 or TRBD2 (6 bases each). V was clipped by 5 bases and J by 0 bases, with 13 bases between them. The V gene's germline CDR1 is LNHDA and CDR2 SQIVND (reference sequence). There are 16 residues in the CDR3.